The 2 T cell receptor beta chains presented below share a single source sample, sequenced in a study of vaccination and CD4 T cells after COVID-19. These receptors have no identified antigens. Sequencing of DNA taken from cultured CD4+ T cells relied on the Oncomine TCR Beta short-read assay. TCRdb reanalysed the PCR reads using MiXCR and keeps one entry per CDR3 protein. This table holds 5,000 to 6,000 distinct CDR3 sequences, 30% found once. Treatment described: roughly 10-day PBMC culture with coronavirus spike peptide pools or control peptides (ViraFEST assay). Sequenced material: CD4+ T cells from blood, cultured in vitro, taken after SARS-CoV-2 vaccination. The receptors were gathered from a human donor who had recovered from COVID-19.

The gene calls are TRBV6-5 and TRBJ2-7; 8 bases are shared with TRBD2. J gave up 3 bases and V 0 bases, and 4 bases lay outside the gene matches. The CDR3 is 15 residues long. Germline assignment: CDR1 MNHEY and CDR2 SVGAGI. CDR3 in DNA: TGTGCCAGCAGTTACTCATGGACTAGCCGCTACGAGCAGTACTTC. It translates to CASSYSWTSRYEQYF.

This clonotype showed up just a few times. V is TRBV7-9 and J is TRBJ1-2, with a tentative D call TRBD1 (5 bases). Germline CDR1 and CDR2: SEHNR and FQNEAQ (reference sequence). V was trimmed by 5 bases and J by 3 bases, leaving 13 bases between them. This CDR3 has 14 residues. DNA of the CDR3: TGTGCCAGCAGCGCCCTGGACACCTACTATGGCTACACCTTC. Protein sequence: CASSALDTYYGYTF.